This TCR beta chain was sequenced during a study of OX40 agonist ivuxolimab in advanced cancers. Using immunoSEQ multiplex PCR, the repertoire was profiled, and TCRdb retains in-frame clones only, with some absent. The data show about 22,000 clones, roughly 90% seen once. This CDR3 contains 15 residues. The germline V gene has CDR1 MNHEY and CDR2 SMNVEV (reference sequence). Germline trimming cut 5 bases from V and 9 bases from J; bases unmatched to any gene: 6. The origin of this receptor is an adult with an advanced solid tumor such as melanoma, head and neck, liver or kidney cancer. The source was CD4+ or CD8+ T cells sorted from blood, collected in a trial of the OX40 agonist ivuxolimab. The V call is TRBV27, the J call TRBJ2-1; 14 nucleotides line up with TRBD2. CDR3 sequence (DNA): TGTGCCAGCAGTAAGGGACTAGCGGGAGTCTCTGAGCAGTTCTTC. Its translation: CASSKGLAGVSEQFF.